These 6 T cell receptor beta chains were sequenced from one sample in a study of blood T cell repertoires in COVID-19. Clones were sequenced by immunoSEQ multiplex PCR, and TCRdb holds only the in-frame ones, with some missing. The sample contains 87,000 or so clones, about nine tenths of which appear only once. The material sequenced was peripheral blood. The receptors derive from a woman at least 80 years old with acute or convalescent COVID-19.

The V gene is TRBV15, the J gene TRBJ2-7; D is uncertain. The CDR3 is 14 residues long. Germline values: CDR1 LNHNV, CDR2 YYDKDF (reference sequence). Trimming left V 0 bases short and J 3 bases short, with 9 bases between. The CDR3 loop is CATSRDQRSYEQYF. The CDR3 DNA sequence: TGTGCCACCAGCAGAGATCAACGGAGCTACGAGCAGTACTTC.

With regard to this clone: Other nucleotide sequences from this sample produce the same CDR3. The chain couples TRBV3-1 (or the pseudogene TRBV3-2) to TRBJ2-3, with D unresolved. This CDR3 region has 13 residues. V gave up 1 base and J gave up 4 bases, with 6 bases separating them. The germline CDR1 and CDR2 sequences are LGHDT and YNNKEL (reference sequence). The CDR3 sequence is CASSQVLADTQYF. CDR3 bases: TGTGCCAGCAGCCAAGTATTAGCAGATACGCAGTATTTT.

This rearrangement joins TRBV18 to TRBJ1-1; TRBD1 matches 8 bases. The CDR3 runs 18 residues. With V trimmed by 2 bases and J by 0 bases, 11 bases remained unmatched. Germline values: CDR1 KGHSH, CDR2 LQKENI. The CDR3 loop reads CASSPGQGIRSMNTEAFF. The CDR3 bases are TGTGCCAGCTCACCAGGACAGGGAATCCGAAGCATGAACACTGAAGCTTTCTTT.

The rearrangement links TRBV12-3 or TRBV12-4 to TRBJ2-2; no clear D gene. The CDR3 covers 12 residues. The germline V and J ends were trimmed by 8 bases and 9 bases, with 13 bases remaining between them. The CDR3 DNA reads TGTGCCAGCTCCGTTTTTACTAGGGAGCTGTTTTTT. Its protein is CASSVFTRELFF.

Concerning this clone: At one end the junction does not follow the germline gene, possibly because of a read error. The chain combines TRBV10-3 with TRBJ2-7; possible D gene TRBD2, 5 bases. Germline loops: CDR1 ENHRY, CDR2 SYGVKD. There are 14 residues in the CDR3. The CDR3 sequence is CAVRREGNTYEQYF. CDR3 in DNA: TGCGCCGTCAGACGGGAAGGGAATACCTACGAGCAGTACTTC.

The chain recombines TRBV6-6 with TRBJ1-2; tentative D call: TRBD1 (6 bases). V lost 6 bases and J lost 5, with 16 bases in between. This CDR3 is 14 amino acids long. Germline V gene data show CDR1 as MNHNY and CDR2 as SVGAGI (reference sequence). Here the CDR3 reads CASSTRGGLYGYTF. CDR3 in DNA: TGTGCCAGCAGCACTCGAGGGGGTTTATATGGCTACACCTTC.